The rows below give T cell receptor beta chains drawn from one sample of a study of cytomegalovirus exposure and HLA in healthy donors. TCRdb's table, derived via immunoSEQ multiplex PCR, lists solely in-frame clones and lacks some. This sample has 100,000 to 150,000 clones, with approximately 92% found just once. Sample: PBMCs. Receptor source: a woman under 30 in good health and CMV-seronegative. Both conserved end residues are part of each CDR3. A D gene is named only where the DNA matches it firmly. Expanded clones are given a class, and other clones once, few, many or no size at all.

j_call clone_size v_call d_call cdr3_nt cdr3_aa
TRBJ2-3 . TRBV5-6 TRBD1 TGTGCCAGCAGCTCAGGACAGGGGTCAGATACGCAGTATTTT CASSSGQGSDTQYF
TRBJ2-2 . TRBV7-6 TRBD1 TGTGCCAGCAGCTCACCTAGGCGGGGGACAGGGTCCTCGACCGGGGAGCTGTTTTTT CASSSPRRGTGSSTGELFF
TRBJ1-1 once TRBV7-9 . TGTGCCAGCAGAACAGGTAACACTGAAGCTTTCTTT CASRTGNTEAFF
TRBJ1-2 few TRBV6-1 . TGTGCCAGCAGTGAAGGGGAGGCGTCCGGCTACACCTTC CASSEGEASGYTF
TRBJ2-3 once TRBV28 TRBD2 TGTGCCAGCAGCTTAGCGGGGCGCACAGATACGCAGTATTTT CASSLAGRTDTQYF
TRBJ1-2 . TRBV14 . TGTGCCAGCAGCCAAGATCCGGGGGATAGCTATGGCTACACCTTC CASSQDPGDSYGYTF
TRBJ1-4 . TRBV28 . TGTGCCACCTTCGGGGAAAAACTGTTTTTT CATFGEKLFF
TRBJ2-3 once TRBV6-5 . TGTGCCAGCAGTTACAAGAGGGGGAGCACAGATACGCAGTATTTT CASSYKRGSTDTQYF
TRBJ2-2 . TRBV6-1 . TGTGCCAGCAGTGATGCGGCCGGGACGAACACCGGGGAGCTGTTTTTT CASSDAAGTNTGELFF
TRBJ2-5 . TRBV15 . TGTGCCACCAGCAGAGATCGGGGGATCCAAGAGACCCAGTACTTC CATSRDRGIQETQYF
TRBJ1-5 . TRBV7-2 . TGTGCCAGCAGCTTAGTAGGCACACAGGGTCAGCCCCAGCATTTT CASSLVGTQGQPQHF
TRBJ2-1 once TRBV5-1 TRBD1 TGCGCCAGCAGCCCGAGGACAGGGGACTCCTACAATGAGCAGTTCTTC CASSPRTGDSYNEQFF
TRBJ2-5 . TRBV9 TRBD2 TGTGCCAGCAGCGTAGGGGGCGGGGGCCAAGAGACCCAGTACTTC CASSVGGGGQETQYF
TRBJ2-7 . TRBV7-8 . TGTGCCAGCAGCTTACCGGCTGCGGGAAGTTTCGGCGAGCAGTACTTC CASSLPAAGSFGEQYF
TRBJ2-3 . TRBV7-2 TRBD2 TGTGCCAGCAGCTCGATAGCGGGAGGGGCGGATACGCAGTATTTT CASSSIAGGADTQYF
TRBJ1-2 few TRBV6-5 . TGTGCCAGCAGTGAATCCGGGACACGGTACGGCTACACCTTC CASSESGTRYGYTF
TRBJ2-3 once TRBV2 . TGTGCCAGCAGTGAATTCGGAGCTTTCTCAGATACGCAGTATTTT CASSEFGAFSDTQYF
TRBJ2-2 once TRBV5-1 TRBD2 TGCGCCAGCAGCATCGGGACTACCCTCCCGAGCACCGGGGAGCTGTTTTTT CASSIGTTLPSTGELFF
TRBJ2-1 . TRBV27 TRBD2 TGTGCCAGCAGTTCTTCTCGAACCACCGGGACTAGCGGGAGGTCATCCTACAATGAGCAGTTCTTC CASSSSRTTGTSGRSSYNEQFF
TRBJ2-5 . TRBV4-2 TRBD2 TGTGCCAGCAGCCAGGCCGGGACTAGCGAAGAGACCCAGTACTTC CASSQAGTSEETQYF
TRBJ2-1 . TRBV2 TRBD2 TGTGCCAGCAGTGAAGCTCATCCGACTAGCGGGAGATCGGATGAGCAGTTCTTC CASSEAHPTSGRSDEQFF
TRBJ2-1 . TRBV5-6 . TGTGCCAGCAGCTTCTTCCTTTGGAGGGACCACTACAATGAGCAGTTCTTC CASSFFLWRDHYNEQFF
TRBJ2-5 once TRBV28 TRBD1 TGTGCCAGCAGTTCCGCCGGACAGGGGGGGGAAGAGACCCAGTACTTC CASSSAGQGGEETQYF
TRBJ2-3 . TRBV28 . TGTGCCAGCAGTTTACAGGCAGGGTCATTGGATACGCAGTATTTT CASSLQAGSLDTQYF
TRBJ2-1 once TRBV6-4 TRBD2 TGTGCCAGCAGTGACTCGAGCGGGATAATATCTGGGGAGCAGTTCTTC CASSDSSGIISGEQFF
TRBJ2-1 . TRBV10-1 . TGCGCCAGCAGTGAGTCAAGGGGCGGTGAGCAGTTCTTC CASSESRGGEQFF
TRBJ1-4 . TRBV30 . TGTGCCTGGAGCCAAACGGGATATTCATACCCAGCAACTAATGAAAAACTGTTTTTT CAWSQTGYSYPATNEKLFF
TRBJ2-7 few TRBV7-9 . TGTGCCAGCAGCCGAGATCACGAGCAGTACTTC CASSRDHEQYF